This T cell receptor beta chain was retrieved from a study of CD8+ T cells in alopecia areata. Study in general: Treated patients were scored for severity by percent of scalp affected.

Study results and caveats: Whereas mice showed it more clearly, TCR sharing across patients was murkier, possibly because of HLA. Tofacitinib significantly lowered scalp clonality and expanded CD8+ clones among the top 100.

The CDR3 runs 16 residues. V was shortened by 0 bases and J by 6 bases, with 15 bases between the two germline ends. Germline V gene sequence: CDR1 MNHNY, CDR2 SVGAGI (reference sequence). Reverse transcription of extracted RNA yielded cDNA, which provided the sequencing template. Clones were sequenced by immunoSEQ multiplex PCR, and TCRdb holds only the in-frame ones, with some missing. The sample carries some 190,000 clones, approximately 67% recorded once. The treatment is: oral pan-JAK inhibitor, 5-10 mg twice daily. The sorting of PBMCs gave CD4+ and CD8+ T cells. Worth noting for this clone: Its target is not known.

This receptor was taken from a human donor with alopecia areata. The chain carries TRBV6-6 and TRBJ1-5; tentative D call: TRBD1 (6 bases). The material sequenced was CD4+ T cells sorted from blood, taken at week 44, from a patient treated with tofacitinib. CDR3 nucleotide sequence: TGTGCCAGCAGTTACTCAGAAGGGGGATTGGGTCAGCCCCAGCATTTT. Its translation is CASSYSEGGLGQPQHF.